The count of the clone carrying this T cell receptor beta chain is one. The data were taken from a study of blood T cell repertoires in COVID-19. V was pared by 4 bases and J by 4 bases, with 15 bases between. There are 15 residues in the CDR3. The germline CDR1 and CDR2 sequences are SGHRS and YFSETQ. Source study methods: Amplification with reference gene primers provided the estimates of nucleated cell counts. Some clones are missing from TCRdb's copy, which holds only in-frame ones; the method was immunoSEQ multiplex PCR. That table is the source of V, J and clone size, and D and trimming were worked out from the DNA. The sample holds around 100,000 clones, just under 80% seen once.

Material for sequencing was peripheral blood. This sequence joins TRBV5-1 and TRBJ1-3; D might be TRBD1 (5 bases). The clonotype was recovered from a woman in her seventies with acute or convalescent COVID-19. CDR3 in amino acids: CASSIDPTGGNTIYF. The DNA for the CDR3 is TGCGCCAGCAGCATTGACCCTACAGGCGGAAACACCATATATTTT.